This T cell receptor beta chain came from a study of blood T cell repertoires in COVID-19. About the study: Collection of acute and convalescent COVID-19 samples took place in the United States, Italy and Spain. Nucleic acid was either cDNA or gDNA, and it came from T cells, B-cell-depleted T cells, or PBMCs.

The germline V gene has CDR1 SNHLY and CDR2 FYNNEI. Trimming pared 5 bases from V and 5 bases from J, leaving 9 bases between. The CDR3 spans 12 residues. Per the study methods: The assay estimated nucleated cells by amplifying reference gene primers. Using immunoSEQ multiplex PCR, the repertoire was profiled, and TCRdb retains in-frame clones only, with some absent. The V and J calls and clone size are taken from that table; D and trimming were inferred from the DNA. This sample carries around 260,000 clones, 75% to 90% of them seen once, and the ten largest clones take approximately 1.5%. The TCR originated in a woman between 40 and 50 years old who had recovered from COVID-19. The chain is built from TRBV2 and TRBJ1-2, with D hard to call. Sequencing used peripheral blood. CDR3 coding DNA: TGTGCCAGCAGTCAGGCCTTGTATGGCTACACCTTC. Encoded protein: CASSQALYGYTF.